Shown below are 31 T cell receptor beta chains from a single sample sequenced in a study of blood T cell repertoires in COVID-19 (dated by TCRdb to about 2020). The method was the immunoSEQ multiplex PCR assay. TCRdb re-hosts the immuneACCESS table, in-frame sequences only. Its copies lack some clones; in the studies checked, an unresolved V gene accounts for under half of them, and the cause for the rest is not known. Counted in this sample were approximately 220,000 clones; approximately 90% of them appeared once. Together, the top ten hold approximately 6.2% of the sample. The sample was peripheral blood. Receptors originate from a man aged 55 to 70 who had recovered from COVID-19.

The gene calls are TRBV5-4 and TRBJ1-4; tentative D call: TRBD1 (5 bases). CDR3 length: 13 residues. Germline loops: CDR1 SGHNT, CDR2 YYREEE (reference sequence). Trimming left V 3 bases short and J 6 bases short, with 9 bases between. The CDR3 DNA reads as TGTGCCAGCAGCTCCAGGGCAGATGAAAAACTGTTTTTT. Its translation is CASSSRADEKLFF. The whole variable domain, remainder taken from reference TRBV5-4 and TRBJ1-4, is ETGVTQSPTHLIKTRGQQVTLRCSSQSGHNTVSWYQQALGQGPQFIFQYYREEENGRGNFPPRFSGLQFPNYSSELNVNALELDDSALYLCASSSRADEKLFFGSGTQLSVL.

V gene TRBV19 combines with J gene TRBJ1-1; D uncertain. The germline V gene has CDR1 LNHDA and CDR2 SQIVND (reference sequence). The CDR3 contains 13 residues. The germline V and J ends were trimmed by 9 bases and 0 bases, with 11 bases remaining between them. DNA for the CDR3: TGTGCCAGCGAGAAGAGAATGAACACTGAAGCTTTCTTT. It is translated as CASEKRMNTEAFF.

DNA for the CDR3: TGTGCCAGCAGCTTGTCAGGGAAAAGCAATCAGCCCCAGCATTTT. Translation: CASSLSGKSNQPQHF. J is TRBJ1-5 and V is TRBV5-6, with TRBD1 as a possible D gene (5 bases). The CDR3 spans 15 residues. V was trimmed by 1 base and J by 1 base, leaving 9 bases between them. Per germline, CDR1 SGHDT and CDR2 YYEEEE. Complete variable domain (other parts from reference TRBV5-6 and TRBJ1-5): DAGVTQSPTHLIKTRGQQVTLRCSPKSGHDTVSWYQQALGQGPQFIFQYYEEEERQRGNFPDRFSGHQFPNYSSELNVNALLLGDSALYLCASSLSGKSNQPQHFGDGTRLSIL.

V gene TRBV30 combines with J gene TRBJ1-1; tentatively, D is TRBD1 (5 bases). The CDR3 length is 12 residues. Germline lookup yields CDR1 GTSNPN and CDR2 SVGIG (reference sequence). Trimming took off 8 bases at V and 5 bases at J, with 15 bases between the two ends. The CDR3 DNA follows: TGTGCCCGGACCTACCCAGGGACTGAAGCTTTCTTT. Its translation is CARTYPGTEAFF. The complete variable domain, with remaining parts taken from reference TRBV30 and TRBJ1-1, reads SQTIHQWPATLVQPVGSPLSLECTVEGTSNPNLYWYRQAAGRGLQLLFYSVGIGQISSEVPQNLSASRPQDRQFILSSKKLLLSDSGFYLCARTYPGTEAFFGQGTRLTVV.

This clone has a handful of counts. The V call is TRBV3-1 (or the pseudogene TRBV3-2), the J call TRBJ2-1, with TRBD1 as a possible D gene (5 bases). CDR3 length: 12 amino acids. V lost 4 bases and J 8 bases, leaving 9 bases between the germline ends. Germline loops: CDR1 LGHDT, CDR2 YNNKEL (reference sequence). This CDR3 reads CASSPQGDEQFF. In nucleotides, the CDR3 is TGTGCCAGCAGCCCCCAGGGCGATGAGCAGTTCTTC.

In nucleotides, the CDR3 is TGCACCAGCAGCCAACCGACAGGGGGCAGCACTGAAGCTTTCTTT. It codes for CTSSQPTGGSTEAFF. The genes are TRBV1 and TRBJ1-1; the table's D call, TRBD1, has no DNA check behind it. TRBV1 is shown as a pseudogene. There are 15 residues in the CDR3.

The chain has TRBV11-3 and TRBJ2-1; D perhaps matches TRBD1 (6 bases). This CDR3 region has 12 residues. The germline V and J ends were trimmed by 5 bases and 6 bases, with 8 bases remaining between them. From germline, CDR1 is SGHNT and CDR2 YENEEA. CDR3 protein: CASSATGNEQFF. Here the CDR3 DNA reads TGTGCCAGCAGCGCGACAGGCAATGAGCAGTTCTTC.

V gene TRBV27 combines with J gene TRBJ2-2, with D maybe TRBD2 (6 bases). V lost 2 bases, J lost 6 bases, and 10 bases lay in between. This CDR3 is built from 14 residues. Germline V gives CDR1 MNHEY, CDR2 SMNVEV (reference sequence). The CDR3 reads CASSLQREAGELFF. In nucleotides, the CDR3 is TGTGCCAGCAGTTTACAAAGGGAGGCCGGGGAGCTGTTTTTT.

The chain recombines TRBV5-1 with TRBJ2-2; TRBD1 matches 8 bases. This CDR3 spans 14 amino acids. CDR1 is SGHRS, CDR2 YFSETQ, per germline. J gave up 6 bases and V 3 bases, and 4 bases lay outside the gene matches. The CDR3 DNA reads TGCGCCAGCAGCTCGGACAGGGAAGCCGGGGAGCTGTTTTTT. This encodes CASSSDREAGELFF.

The V gene is TRBV5-1, the J gene TRBJ1-1, with TRBD1 as a possible D gene (5 bases). Trimming left V 0 bases short and J 3 bases short, with 9 bases between. The germline CDR1 and CDR2 sequences are SGHRS and YFSETQ. The CDR3 length is 14 residues. The CDR3 protein is CASSLGREDTEAFF. CDR3 nucleotide sequence: TGCGCCAGCAGCTTGGGCAGGGAGGACACTGAAGCTTTCTTT.

This clone occurred once. The chain joins TRBV5-4 to TRBJ2-5; the D gene is possibly TRBD1 (5 bases). Trimming took off 2 bases at V and 5 bases at J, with 10 bases between the two ends. Germline assignment: CDR1 SGHNT and CDR2 YYREEE (reference sequence). This CDR3 has 13 amino acids. The DNA for the CDR3 is TGTGCCAGCAGCTTTGGGGCAGGGGAGACCCAGTACTTC. It is translated as CASSFGAGETQYF.

The J gene is TRBJ2-3, the V gene TRBV9; 14 bases are shared with TRBD2. J lost 7 bases, V lost 3 bases, and 7 bases had no gene match. The CDR3 has 16 amino acids. Germline V lookup: CDR1 SGDLS, CDR2 YYNGEE. In nucleotides, the CDR3 is TGTGCCAGCAGCGCTGGACTAGCGGGAGGCGCATATACGCAGTATTTT. It codes for CASSAGLAGGAYTQYF.

The CDR3 is CASSVEGSWGDGYTF. DNA for the CDR3: TGTGCCAGCAGCGTAGAGGGGTCTTGGGGGGATGGCTACACCTTC. The chain recombines TRBV9 with TRBJ1-2; D might be TRBD1 (5 bases). V shed 0 bases and J shed 6 bases, with 15 bases lying between them. Germline lookup yields CDR1 SGDLS and CDR2 YYNGEE. The CDR3 spans 15 residues.

The chain couples TRBV6-2 or TRBV6-3 to TRBJ1-5, with 9 nucleotides matching TRBD1. The CDR3 sequence is 17 residues long. Per germline, CDR1 MNHEY and CDR2 SVGEGT. With V trimmed by 0 bases and J by 1 base, 4 bases remained unmatched. The CDR3 region has the DNA TGTGCCAGCAGTTACTCGCAACAGGGGGCAAGCAATCAGCCCCAGCATTTT. Encoded protein: CASSYSQQGASNQPQHF.

CDR3 amino acids: CASRNAGGAGTDTQYF. The CDR3 DNA reads TGTGCCAGTCGAAATGCAGGGGGCGCTGGCACAGATACGCAGTATTTT. The chain recombines TRBV19 with TRBJ2-3; 8 nucleotides match TRBD1. V lost 8 bases, J lost 1 base, and 11 bases stayed unmatched. CDR1 LNHDA and CDR2 SQIVND come from the germline V gene (reference sequence). This CDR3 has 16 amino acids.

This clone showed up just once. The V call is TRBV9, the J call TRBJ2-1, with TRBD2 matching over 9 bases. The CDR3 loop spans 15 amino acids. V was pared by 4 bases and J by 5 bases, with 7 bases of the junction left unmatched. Germline-derived CDR1 and CDR2 are SGDLS and YYNGEE. The CDR3 reads CASSRRGGAHNEQFF. The DNA of the CDR3 is TGTGCCAGCAGCCGTCGCGGGGGGGCCCACAATGAGCAGTTCTTC.

In this sample, this clone turned up once. V is TRBV5-1 and J is TRBJ1-1; 7 bases are a match to TRBD1. CDR3 length equals 14 residues. Germline V lookup: CDR1 SGHRS, CDR2 YFSETQ. V trimming: 7 bases; J trimming: 1 base; junction bases outside the gene matches: 7. The DNA of the CDR3 is TGCGCCAGCGGGGTAGACAGGGCGAACACTGAAGCTTTCTTT. This gives the protein CASGVDRANTEAFF.

The CDR3 region has the DNA TGTGCCAGCAGTCTCCGGGACAGGGACACTGAAGCTTTCTTT. Translation: CASSLRDRDTEAFF. The chain uses TRBV28 and TRBJ1-1, with 9 bases lining up with TRBD1. The germline CDR1 and CDR2 sequences are MDHEN and SYDVKM. After removal of 5 bases from V and 3 bases from J, the junction contained 4 bases not matched to a gene. The CDR3 loop spans 14 amino acids.

This clone was detected once. The CDR3 DNA follows: TGCACCAGCAGCCAAGATTACGGGACTTGGGCGAACAATGAGCAGTTCTTC. This sequence encodes CTSSQDYGTWANNEQFF. The chain combines TRBV1 with TRBJ2-1; the table's D call of TRBD2 was not tested on the DNA. TRBV1 corresponds to a pseudogene. The CDR3 sequence is 17 residues long.

This chain links TRBV28 with TRBJ1-2; D unresolved. The V and J ends lost 2 bases and 4 bases respectively, with 5 bases between them. The CDR3 is 12 residues long. Germline CDR1 reads MDHEN; CDR2 reads SYDVKM. The CDR3 is CASSLPGYGYTF. Here the CDR3 DNA reads TGTGCCAGCAGTTTACCCGGCTATGGCTACACCTTC.

This CDR3 is CASSPKTVEQYGYTF. In DNA form, the CDR3 reads TGTGCCAGCTCACCAAAAACGGTCGAGCAATATGGCTACACCTTC. The V gene is TRBV18, the J gene TRBJ1-2, with D unresolved. This CDR3 comprises 15 residues. Germline V lookup: CDR1 KGHSH, CDR2 LQKENI. Between the trimmed V and J ends, which lost 2 bases and 5 bases, there was a span of 15 bases.

The genes are TRBV15 and TRBJ1-1; D possibly corresponds to TRBD1 (6 bases). Trimming removed 5 bases at V and 4 bases at J, with 11 bases between. This CDR3 is built from 13 residues. In germline, CDR1 is LNHNV, CDR2 YYDKDF (reference sequence). In nucleotides, the CDR3 is TGTGCCACCAGCTCCCAGGGGTCCACTGAAGCTTTCTTT. It codes for CATSSQGSTEAFF.

This clone was counted a few times. This sequence joins TRBV5-6 and TRBJ1-6, with 7 bases that match TRBD1. The ends lost 4 bases at V and 7 bases at J; junction bases unmatched: 8. The germline V gene has CDR1 SGHDT and CDR2 YYEEEE. This CDR3 comprises 15 residues. CDR3 DNA sequence: TGTGCCAGCAGCCTGTGGGGACAGTTGAATTCACCCCTCCACTTT. The encoded protein is CASSLWGQLNSPLHF.

The genes are TRBV7-8 and TRBJ1-2; TRBD1 agrees at 9 bases. Germline trimming cut 5 bases from V and 5 bases from J; bases unmatched to any gene: 6. From germline, CDR1 is SGHVS and CDR2 FQNEAQ. CDR3 length: 14 amino acids. In nucleotides, the CDR3 is TGTGCCAGCAGCCCTAGGGGGACAGGGTATGGCTACACCTTC. Amino acid sequence: CASSPRGTGYGYTF.

Comment on this clone: Compared with germline, one end of the junction differs, possibly owing to a read error. The V call is TRBV5-1, the J call TRBJ2-7; 9 nucleotides align to TRBD2. The CDR3 sequence is 14 residues long. CDR1 and CDR2 from the germline V gene are SGHRS and YFSETQ. Here the CDR3 DNA reads TGCGCCAGCAGCGCAGAGCGGGGGGCGCAGGTAATGGACTTC. The encoded protein is CASSAERGAQVMDF. The full variable domain, its missing parts supplied by reference TRBV5-1 and TRBJ2-7, is KAGVTQTPRYLIKTRGQQVTLSCSPISGHRSVSWYQQTPGQGLQFLFEYFSETQRNKGNFPGRFSGRQFSNSRSEMNVSTLELGDSALYLCASSAERGAQVMDFGPGTRLTVT.

The chain employs TRBV15 and TRBJ2-3; no firm D call. Trimming took 0 bases from V and 0 from J, leaving 16 bases between them. CDR3 length equals 18 residues. In germline, CDR1 is LNHNV, CDR2 YYDKDF (reference sequence). CDR3 nucleotides: TGTGCCACCAGCAGAGATCCTGGCGGCCGGAGAAGCACAGATACGCAGTATTTT. Protein: CATSRDPGGRRSTDTQYF.

The gene calls are TRBV15 and TRBJ2-4; TRBD1 is a possible D gene (8 bases). This CDR3 has 13 amino acids. V lost 3 bases and J 11 bases, leaving 14 bases between the germline ends. Germline values: CDR1 LNHNV, CDR2 YYDKDF (reference sequence). The CDR3 coding sequence is TGTGCCACCAGCAGCACCACAGGGGGGGTTCAGTACTTC. Protein product: CATSSTTGGVQYF.

This clone is a singleton in its sample. The V gene is TRBV5-5, the J gene TRBJ2-7; D perhaps matches TRBD2 (5 bases). The V end lost 5 bases, the J end lost 0 bases, and 12 bases lay between the germline ends. Looked up from germline, CDR1 is SGHKS and CDR2 is YYEKEE (reference sequence). CDR3 length: 14 residues. CDR3 DNA sequence: TGTGCCAGCAGTTCCCCGGGGTACTCCTACGAGCAGTACTTC. Amino acid sequence: CASSSPGYSYEQYF.

The chain uses TRBV30 and TRBJ2-7, with 8 bases matching TRBD1. Trimming at V came to 1 base and at J to 9 bases, leaving 8 bases not matched to a gene. This CDR3 is built from 13 residues. CDR1 is GTSNPN and CDR2 is SVGIG in the germline V gene (reference sequence). The CDR3 reads CAWSAGTGLGQYF. CDR3 nucleotides: TGTGCCTGGAGTGCCGGGACAGGCCTCGGGCAGTACTTC.

The chain is built from TRBV7-9 and TRBJ1-2, with TRBD1 matching over 9 bases. In germline, CDR1 is SEHNR, CDR2 FQNEAQ (reference sequence). This CDR3 is built from 14 residues. J was trimmed by 6 bases and V by 5 bases; bases with no gene match: 7. In nucleotides, the CDR3 is TGTGCCAGCAGCCCAACGGGACAGGGAGATGGCTACACCTTC. It yields the protein CASSPTGQGDGYTF.

The rearrangement uses TRBV6-2 or TRBV6-3 and TRBJ2-1, with D perhaps TRBD1 (6 bases). The CDR3 consists of 16 residues. From germline, CDR1 is MNHEY and CDR2 SVGEGT. The V and J ends lost 3 bases and 0 bases respectively, with 12 bases between them. The CDR3 coding sequence is TGTGCCAGCAGTTATCCTCAGGGGCGCTCCTACAATGAGCAGTTCTTC. This codes for CASSYPQGRSYNEQFF.